Each of the 30 T cell receptor beta chains below was sequenced from the same sample in a study of T-cell memory formation after mild COVID-19. TCRdb reprocessed the 5' RACE reads with MiXCR, giving one entry per CDR3 protein. The data hold roughly 400,000 distinct CDR3 sequences, with roughly 15% observed a single time. The sequenced sample consisted of PBMCs or a T cell subset sorted from them (not recorded which). The origin of the receptors is a young man who had mild COVID-19 (a few samples of this study predate the infection). Cell type and time point are not known.

The chain employs TRBV5-1 and TRBJ1-1; D not certain. V was trimmed by 0 bases and J by 0 bases, leaving 12 bases between them. There are 16 residues in the CDR3. CDR1 and CDR2 from the germline V gene are SGHRS and YFSETQ. The DNA of the CDR3 is TGCGCCAGCAGCTTGGCCTTCGGCCGACTGAACACTGAAGCTTTCTTT. This codes for CASSLAFGRLNTEAFF.

This clonotype has a handful of counts. The chain joins TRBV3-1 to TRBJ2-3; tentative D call: TRBD1 (6 bases). V lost 6 bases, J lost 7 bases, and 17 bases lay in between. The CDR3 has 14 residues. Germline loops: CDR1 LGHDT, CDR2 YNNKEL (reference sequence). CDR3 DNA sequence: TGTGCCAGCAGAAACATACAGGACAGAAATACGCAGTATTTT. Protein sequence: CASRNIQDRNTQYF.

The chain uses TRBV4-1 and TRBJ2-5; the D gene is possibly TRBD2 (5 bases). This CDR3 comprises 15 residues. V lost 1 base to trimming and J lost 5 bases, with 14 bases between them. Per the germline V gene, CDR1 is MGHRA and CDR2 is YSYEKL. The CDR3 loop reads CASSQARATRETQYF. DNA for the CDR3: TGCGCCAGCAGCCAAGCGAGGGCCACTAGGGAGACCCAGTACTTC.

This clonotype was observed a handful of times. The CDR3 loop reads CASSLETFSDTQYF. The CDR3 bases are TGTGCCAGCAGCTTAGAAACCTTTTCGGATACGCAGTATTTT. This rearrangement joins TRBV7-2 to TRBJ2-3; no reliable D call. Trimming pared 1 base from V and 6 bases from J, leaving 11 bases between. CDR1 SGHTA and CDR2 FQGNSA come from the germline V gene. The CDR3 contains 14 residues.

The gene calls are TRBV6-2 or TRBV6-3 and TRBJ1-5; TRBD1 matches at 10 bases. CDR1 and CDR2 from the germline V gene are MNHEY and SVGEGT. V lost 0 bases, J lost 10 bases, and 6 bases stayed unmatched. The CDR3 is made up of 15 amino acids. CDR3 coding DNA: TGTGCCAGCAGTTACTCGCGGGACAGGGGATTTCCCCAGCATTTT. Translating it yields CASSYSRDRGFPQHF.

The genes are TRBV11-2 and TRBJ2-3, with a possible D match to TRBD1 (6 bases). The CDR3 sequence is 15 residues long. Germline V gene data show CDR1 as SGHAT and CDR2 as FQNNGV. V was pared by 4 bases and J by 0 bases, with 11 bases between. The CDR3 is CASSSQGRSTDTQYF. For the CDR3, the DNA is TGTGCCAGCAGCTCTCAGGGGCGTAGCACAGATACGCAGTATTTT.

The table lists this clonotype with many counts. This chain joins TRBV6-1 and TRBJ2-1, with 10 bases fitting TRBD1. The CDR3 length is 14 residues. With 1 base clipped from V and 6 bases from J, the junction kept 0 bases outside the gene matches. Germline CDR1 reads MNHNS; CDR2 reads SASEGT. This CDR3 is CASSEGTGGNEQFF. The CDR3 DNA is TGTGCCAGCAGTGAAGGGACAGGGGGCAATGAGCAGTTCTTC.

This clonotype was seen a few times. The V gene is TRBV6-6, the J gene TRBJ1-1; possibly TRBD1 for D (5 bases). Trimming shortened V by 0 bases and J by 5 bases, and 7 bases separated the two germline ends. CDR1 and CDR2 from the germline V gene are MNHNY and SVGAGI (reference sequence). This CDR3 contains 13 residues. CDR3 sequence reads: CASSYSGVTEAFF. The CDR3 nucleotides read TGTGCCAGCAGTTACTCAGGGGTGACTGAAGCTTTCTTT.

This sequence joins TRBV2 and TRBJ2-5, with D unclear. The CDR3 covers 13 residues. CDR1 and CDR2 from the germline V gene are SNHLY and FYNNEI. V lost 4 bases and J 4 bases, leaving 10 bases between the germline ends. CDR3 protein: CASSVRLSETQYF. In DNA, the CDR3 is TGTGCCAGCAGTGTGCGGCTGTCAGAGACCCAGTACTTC. Variable domain in full (rest from reference TRBV2 and TRBJ2-5): EPEVTQTPSHQVTQMGQEVILRCVPISNHLYFYWYRQILGQKVEFLVSFYNNEISEKSEIFDDQFSVERPDGSNFTLKIRSTKLEDSAMYFCASSVRLSETQYFGPGTRLLVL.

This chain links TRBV20-1 with TRBJ2-5; TRBD2 agrees at 9 bases. The CDR3 totals 14 residues. Trimming cost V 0 bases and J 5 bases; bases outside gene matches: 4. In germline, CDR1 is DFQATT, CDR2 SNEGSKA (reference sequence). The CDR3 DNA follows: TGCAGTGCTAGAGATAGCGGGGGAGGGGAGACCCAGTACTTC. Translation gives CSARDSGGGETQYF.

The sample holds a few counts of this clonotype. V usage is TRBV6-2 or TRBV6-3 and J usage is TRBJ2-7; D call uncertain. This CDR3 is built from 13 residues. V was clipped by 5 bases and J by 1 base, with 9 bases between them. Germline CDR1 is MNHEY and CDR2 is SVGEGT. CDR3 in DNA: TGTGCCAGCAGTCGAGCCGGGTCCTACGAGCAGTACTTC. Residues: CASSRAGSYEQYF.

The chain couples TRBV28 to TRBJ1-2; 7 positions agree with TRBD1. This CDR3 spans 13 amino acids. V lost 3 bases to trimming and J lost 7 bases; unmatched junction nucleotides: 5. The germline CDR1 and CDR2 sequences are MDHEN and SYDVKM. DNA for the CDR3: TGTGCCAGCAGTTTGGCGACAGGGTTTGGCTACACCTTC. Protein: CASSLATGFGYTF.

This clonotype was detected a few times. The chain combines TRBV7-9 with TRBJ2-7; D not resolved. Germline V gives CDR1 SEHNR, CDR2 FQNEAQ (reference sequence). CDR3 length equals 13 residues. V shed 6 bases and J shed 4 bases, with 13 bases lying between them. The chain's CDR3 is CASSFLGSYEQYF. CDR3 DNA: TGTGCCAGCAGTTTCCTGGGTTCTTACGAGCAGTACTTC. Complete variable domain (other parts from reference TRBV7-9 and TRBJ2-7): DTGVSQNPRHKITKRGQNVTFRCDPISEHNRLYWYRQTLGQGPEFLTYFQNEAQLEKSRLLSDRFSAERPKGSFSTLEIQRTEQGDSAMYLCASSFLGSYEQYFGPGTRLTVT.

This clonotype was recorded a few times. This chain links TRBV20-1 with TRBJ2-2, with D unresolved. Deletions cut 6 bases from V and 6 bases from J, with 11 bases between. The CDR3 runs 12 residues. From germline, CDR1 is DFQATT and CDR2 SNEGSKA (reference sequence). Here the CDR3 reads CSANLGPGELFF. The CDR3 DNA reads as TGCAGTGCAAATCTAGGGCCCGGGGAGCTGTTTTTT.

This clonotype showed up many times. The CDR3 here is CASSFGAGELFF. The CDR3 region has the DNA TGTGCCAGCAGTTTCGGTGCCGGGGAGCTGTTTTTT. The chain uses TRBV12-3 or TRBV12-4 and TRBJ2-2; D uncertain. The CDR3 has 12 amino acids. Trimming shortened V by 3 bases and J by 6 bases, and 5 bases separated the two germline ends.

The chain has TRBV4-2 and TRBJ2-1; 7 bases are a match to TRBD2. The germline gives CDR1 LGHNA, CDR2 YNFKEQ. The CDR3 covers 15 residues. J lost 3 bases, V lost 0 bases, and 2 bases had no gene match. The CDR3 DNA sequence: TGTGCCAGCAGCCAAGAGGCGGGGGTCTACAATGAGCAGTTCTTC. As protein: CASSQEAGVYNEQFF.

This clonotype has only a few counts. The chain employs TRBV6-2 or TRBV6-3 and TRBJ1-5, with D unclear. Germline CDR1 and CDR2: MNHEY and SVGEGT. V shed 6 bases and J shed 3 bases, with 12 bases lying between them. This CDR3 has 14 residues. CDR3 residues: CASRTPMTNQPQHF. Written as DNA, the CDR3 is TGTGCCAGCAGGACGCCAATGACCAATCAGCCCCAGCATTTT.

This clonotype was seen many times. This chain connects TRBV28 to TRBJ2-1; D uncertain. The ends were cut back, 3 bases at V and 4 bases at J, with 13 bases in the middle. In germline, CDR1 is MDHEN, CDR2 SYDVKM. The CDR3 has 15 amino acids. The CDR3 DNA is TGTGCCAGCAGTTTGATCCCTCCCACTTACAATGAGCAGTTCTTC. Its protein product is CASSLIPPTYNEQFF.

The chain links TRBV5-1 to TRBJ2-7; possibly TRBD2 for D (6 bases). Germline V lookup: CDR1 SGHRS, CDR2 YFSETQ. This CDR3 is 13 amino acids long. V lost 7 bases to trimming and J lost 0 bases, with 11 bases between them. CDR3 nucleotide sequence: TGCGCCAGCGCGGGGCTAAACTCCTACGAGCAGTACTTC. Its translation: CASAGLNSYEQYF.

This clonotype was seen a few times. This chain uses TRBV6-6 with TRBJ2-7; perhaps TRBD1 as D (6 bases). V shed 0 bases and J shed 6 bases, with 18 bases lying between them. Germline V lookup: CDR1 MNHNY, CDR2 SVGAGI (reference sequence). The CDR3 length is 16 residues. The CDR3: CASSYSNRVPVGEQYF. The CDR3 bases are TGTGCCAGCAGTTACTCGAACAGGGTCCCCGTGGGCGAGCAGTACTTC.

The V and J genes are TRBV5-6 and TRBJ1-6; no clear D. Trimming stripped 0 bases from V and 9 bases from J, with 13 bases between. This CDR3 region has 15 residues. The germline CDR1 and CDR2 sequences are SGHDT and YYEEEE. The CDR3 sequence: CASSLERNYGSPLHF. CDR3 DNA: TGTGCCAGCAGCTTGGAGCGAAATTATGGTTCACCCCTCCACTTT.

The sample holds a few counts of this clonotype. The chain's CDR3 is CAWSGLARINEQFF. CDR3 bases: TGTGCCTGGAGTGGACTAGCTAGGATCAATGAGCAGTTCTTC. V usage is TRBV30 and J usage is TRBJ2-1, with 7 nucleotides matching TRBD2. This CDR3 spans 14 amino acids. Germline assignment: CDR1 GTSNPN and CDR2 SVGIG (reference sequence). V dropped 1 base and J dropped 6; count of bases not matched to a gene: 6.

The sample holds a few counts of this clonotype. This chain joins TRBV7-9 and TRBJ1-1; possibly TRBD1 for D (6 bases). V was pared by 4 bases and J by 1 base, with 13 bases between. The germline gives CDR1 SEHNR, CDR2 FQNEAQ (reference sequence). This CDR3 has 15 amino acids. DNA for the CDR3: TGTGCCAGCAGCTCCTGGACAGCGCCGAACACTGAAGCTTTCTTT. The encoded protein is CASSSWTAPNTEAFF.

This clonotype turned up a few times. The chain uses TRBV2 and TRBJ1-2, with 7 bases matching TRBD1. The CDR3 length is 14 residues. The junction had 2 bases not matched to a gene; V was cut back by 2 bases and J by 2 bases. CDR1 is SNHLY and CDR2 is FYNNEI in the germline V gene. In DNA form, the CDR3 reads TGTGCCAGCAGTGAACCGACAGGGAACTATGGCTACACCTTC. Translation: CASSEPTGNYGYTF.

This clonotype was counted between two and nine times. V gene TRBV6-5 combines with J gene TRBJ1-5; 7 bases map to TRBD1. Looked up from germline, CDR1 is MNHEY and CDR2 is SVGAGI. CDR3 length: 14 amino acids. The ends lost 2 bases at V and 5 bases at J; junction bases unmatched: 3. The CDR3 DNA sequence: TGTGCCAGCAGTTACGCGACAGGGTATCAGCCCCAGCATTTT. Protein product: CASSYATGYQPQHF.

At least ten counts were recorded for this clonotype. The rearrangement joins TRBV5-1 to TRBJ2-2; D is undetermined. The CDR3 sequence is 12 residues long. The germline gives CDR1 SGHRS, CDR2 YFSETQ. Trimming took off 0 bases at V and 6 bases at J, with 3 bases between the two ends. In DNA, the CDR3 is TGCGCCAGCAGCTTGGTGGCCGGGGAGCTGTTTTTT. As protein: CASSLVAGELFF.

This clonotype was counted between two and nine times. The V call is TRBV6-5, the J call TRBJ1-6; D may be TRBD1 (6 bases). The CDR3 is 14 residues long. Germline V gene sequence: CDR1 MNHEY, CDR2 SVGAGI. The ends were cut back, 2 bases at V and 10 bases at J, with 12 bases in the middle. The CDR3 sequence is CASSYSSRGSPLHF. The CDR3 coding sequence is TGTGCCAGCAGTTACAGTTCCAGGGGATCACCCCTCCACTTT.

This clonotype has more than one count but fewer than ten. The CDR3 loop reads CASSKGNETQYF. CDR3 nucleotide sequence: TGTGCCAGCAGCAAAGGAAATGAGACCCAGTACTTC. The chain carries TRBV21-1 and TRBJ2-5. TRBV21-1 is designated a pseudogene. This CDR3 region has 12 residues.

This rearrangement joins TRBV5-1 to TRBJ2-5; 15 positions match TRBD2. J gave up 3 bases and V 3 bases, and 3 bases lay outside the gene matches. The CDR3 has 16 residues. The germline CDR1 and CDR2 sequences are SGHRS and YFSETQ. CDR3 DNA: TGCGCCAGCAGCTGGACTAGCGGGGGGGCCGAAGAGACCCAGTACTTC. It yields the protein CASSWTSGGAEETQYF.

A few counts support this clonotype. The rearrangement uses TRBV30 and TRBJ2-2; 7 bases align to TRBD1. J lost 7 bases, V lost 1 base, and 27 bases had no gene match. The CDR3 covers 21 residues. Germline values: CDR1 GTSNPN, CDR2 SVGIG (reference sequence). The CDR3 here is CAWSAWPLRDRRGKVLGELFF. The CDR3 region has the DNA TGTGCCTGGAGTGCTTGGCCGCTCCGGGACAGAAGGGGAAAGGTCCTCGGGGAGCTGTTTTTT.